This TCR beta chain is drawn from a study of blood T cells in healthy people across ages (dated by TCRdb to about 2015). Notes on the research overall: In model experiments, template switching captured about one uniquely barcoded TCR beta cDNA molecule for every two T cells. Using deep sequencing normalized with unique cDNA molecular identifiers, the study measured how TCR beta repertoire diversity changes with age. The donors were divided into four age groups: young (average around 16 years), middle-aged (about 40), aged (approximately 62) and long-lived (around 87). To avoid experimental bias, donors of different ages were randomly spread across the sequencing lanes. Using the same blood draw, the study looked at two additional independent replicas of 1 million unique cDNA reads for two donors, one aged 18 to 30 and the other aged 80 or older. Beyond this particular receptor, the publication reports: Observed TCR beta diversity correlated strongly with the percentage of naive T cells measured by flow cytometry. As age increased, observed TCR beta diversity per million T cells dropped in a roughly linear way, and a significant reduction was already evident by age about 40. Estimates of total diversity based on one million sequenced T cells were considered lower bounds and underestimates. Since profiling was done on bulk unsorted PBMCs, naive and antigen-experienced compartments could not be conclusively compared. Compared with the aged group, more naive CD4+ T cells, fewer expanded clones and increased TCR diversity were shown by the long-lived group, suggesting age selection. Because donor CMV infection status was unknown, age-related changes in expanded clonotypes were potentially confounded.

The library was prepared using 5' RACE. Sequencing was carried out with an Illumina HiSeq 2500. A second about 6 to 11 cycle PCR used a sample-barcoded 5' primer and a J-beta primer mix. A unique molecular identifier was introduced onto each TCR beta cDNA molecule by a template-switch 5' adaptor carrying 12 random nucleotides. Each sample yielded at least 3 million CDR3-containing paired-end reads. First-strand cDNA was synthesized from all RNA with the Mint cDNA synthesis kit, primed by a TRBC-specific oligonucleotide. After uracil-DNA glycosylase treatment, a first 18-cycle PCR used universal primers M1SS and BC2_uni_R on all cDNA. In the source study's methods: For normalization, 1 million high-quality reads were randomly selected from each sample, with every read carrying a distinct molecular identifier. Instead of being binned into consensus sequences, reads that shared molecular identifiers were thrown out. MiTCR, run with a Q25 quality threshold and the strictest error-elimination algorithm, handled CDR3 identification, clonotype clustering and error correction. A nonparametric unseen species model using Euler transformation provided a lower-bound estimate of total TCR beta diversity. Starting from the raw public reads, TCRdb applied fastp trimming at Q25, assembled clones with MiXCR and retained in-frame beta chains. CDR3 protein duplicates are merged, each entry listing the most common genes and DNA. It is TCRdb's table, rather than the study itself, that gives the V and J calls and clone size. In this sample the table shows roughly 730,000 distinct CDR3 sequences, roughly 50% of which occur a single time. The ten top clones hold roughly 25% of the sample.

The CDR3 sequence holds 15 residues, the cysteine and phenylalanine included. Only the CDR3 portion is preserved as DNA: 45 bases, with reading frame beginning at the first base. Compared with germline, V lacks 4 bases and J lacks 8 bases; bases without a gene match: 8. The germline V gene encodes CDR1 SGHAT and CDR2 FQNNGV. The approximately 39 donors, aged roughly 6 to 95 years, were systemically healthy Caucasian individuals from Russia. Ten milliliters of peripheral blood were collected from each donor into EDTA-treated Vacutainer tubes. Ficoll-Paque density-gradient centrifugation was used to isolate PBMCs, with at least 7 million obtained per sample. Trizol reagent was used to extract total RNA from PBMCs, with at least 6 micrograms per sample. The percentages of naive CD45RAhigh/CD27high T cells were determined by flow cytometry on a PBMC aliquot from every donor. This clonotype was observed a handful of times. It lacks a known antigen. Base qualities are not at hand, and no much larger clone is one base apart.

Recombination joined TRBV11-2 with TRBJ2-1, with TRBD1 identical over 10 junction bases. Sequenced material: blood. The sequence was obtained from a man aged 40-49 years in good health. The DNA sequence is TGTGCCAGCAGCTCGAACCGGGACAGGGGCTATGAGCAGTTCTTC. The resulting protein is CASSSNRDRGYEQFF.